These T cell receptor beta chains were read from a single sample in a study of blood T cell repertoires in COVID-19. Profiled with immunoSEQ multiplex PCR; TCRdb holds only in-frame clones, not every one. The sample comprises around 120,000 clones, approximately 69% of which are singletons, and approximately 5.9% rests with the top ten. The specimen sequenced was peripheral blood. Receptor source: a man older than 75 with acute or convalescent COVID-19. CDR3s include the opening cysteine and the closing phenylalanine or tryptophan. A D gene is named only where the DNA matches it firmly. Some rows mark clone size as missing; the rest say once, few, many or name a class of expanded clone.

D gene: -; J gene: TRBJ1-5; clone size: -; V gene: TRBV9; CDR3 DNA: TGTGCCAGCAGCGCACAACAGGGACGGGATCAGCCCCAGCATTTT; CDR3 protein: CASSAQQGRDQPQHF
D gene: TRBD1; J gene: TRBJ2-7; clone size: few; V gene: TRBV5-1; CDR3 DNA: TGCGCCAGCAGCTTGGGGGGACAGGGATCCTACGAGCAGTACTTC; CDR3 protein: CASSLGGQGSYEQYF
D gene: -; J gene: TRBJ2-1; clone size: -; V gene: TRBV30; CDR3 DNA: TGTGCCTGGAACGGGGATACCCACAATGAGCAGTTCTTC; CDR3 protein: CAWNGDTHNEQFF
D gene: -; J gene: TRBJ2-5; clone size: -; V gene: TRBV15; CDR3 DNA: TGTGCCACCAGCAGAGAAGTGGCGGGGGAGACCCAGTACTTC; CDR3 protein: CATSREVAGETQYF
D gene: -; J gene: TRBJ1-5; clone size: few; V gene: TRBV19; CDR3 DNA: TGTGCCAGTAGTATCCGGGGTAATCAGCCCCAGCATTTT; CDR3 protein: CASSIRGNQPQHF
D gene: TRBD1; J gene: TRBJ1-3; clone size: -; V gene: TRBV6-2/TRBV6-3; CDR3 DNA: TGTGCCAGCAGTTACCGGGGAGGACAGGGCTCTGGAAACACCATATATTTT; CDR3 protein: CASSYRGGQGSGNTIYF
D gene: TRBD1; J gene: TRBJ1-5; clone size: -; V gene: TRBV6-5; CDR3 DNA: TGTGCCAGCAGTTCGACTATGACAGGGTCGCAGCCCCAGCATTTT; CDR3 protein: CASSSTMTGSQPQHF
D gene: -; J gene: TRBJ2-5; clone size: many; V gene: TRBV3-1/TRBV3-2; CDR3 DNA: TGTGCCAGCAGCCAAGCCCCGCGTAACTCGGAGACCCAGTACTTC; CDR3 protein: CASSQAPRNSETQYF
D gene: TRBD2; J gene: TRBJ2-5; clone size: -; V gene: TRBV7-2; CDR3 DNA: TGTGCCAGCAGCTTAGACGGCGGGAGGGCTCGGGAGACCCAGTACTTC; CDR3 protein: CASSLDGGRARETQYF
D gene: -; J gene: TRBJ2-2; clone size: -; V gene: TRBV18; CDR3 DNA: TGTGCCAGCCAAAGAACACCCGATAGGGGTTCCGGCGGGGAGCTGTTTTTT; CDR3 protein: CASQRTPDRGSGGELFF
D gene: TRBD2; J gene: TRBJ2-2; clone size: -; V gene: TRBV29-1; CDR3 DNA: TGCAGCGTGAAGATCTTAGCGGGAGGGGCCGGGGAGCTGTTTTTT; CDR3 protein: CSVKILAGGAGELFF